This T cell receptor (beta chain) was identified during a study of cytomegalovirus exposure and HLA in healthy donors. Note on this clone: Its antigen is currently unknown.

Researchers ran the PCR with 60 Vbeta and 13 Jbeta primers. Repertoires were generated with immunoSEQ multiplex PCR, while TCRdb's copy carries only in-frame clones and drops some. The table records about 200,000 clones, 75% to 80% of them present only once. Germline CDR1 SGHTA, CDR2 FQGNSA. V was pared by 0 bases and J by 5 bases, with 10 bases between. CDR3 length equals 14 residues. Study conclusions and caveats: Further analysis, carried out later, found HLA-associated TCR beta chains more clonally expanded than equally common other chains. The authors listed some 150 TCR beta chains as cytomegalovirus-associated.

Material: PBMCs. This TCR derives from a man younger than 30 in good health and CMV-seronegative. The V and J genes are TRBV7-2 and TRBJ1-2; D might be TRBD1 (5 bases). The CDR3 coding sequence is TGTGCCAGCAGCTTAGCGGGGCAGTTATATGGCTACACCTTC. Amino acids: CASSLAGQLYGYTF.